A selection of T cell receptor beta chains follows, all from one sample in a study of cytomegalovirus exposure and HLA in healthy donors. The repertoire was sequenced with immunoSEQ multiplex PCR; TCRdb's copy has only in-frame clones and lacks some. In the table there are approximately 76,000 clones, roughly 64% of which are singletons. Sequencing was performed on PBMCs. These receptor sequences come from a man younger than 40 in good health and CMV-seropositive. CDR3s leave out the opening cysteine and the closing phenylalanine or tryptophan. The D gene is left open where the match is weak.

D gene: -; V gene: TRBV29-1; CDR3 protein: SVGQVNTEAF
D gene: -; V gene: TRBV7-6; CDR3 protein: ASSTGTSYEQY
D gene: -; V gene: TRBV28; CDR3 protein: ASSPQRVQETQY
D gene: TRBD1; V gene: TRBV11-2; CDR3 protein: ASSPLVQTGTEQY
D gene: -; V gene: TRBV19; CDR3 protein: ASSVLPGQTPYEQY
D gene: TRBD2; V gene: TRBV2; CDR3 protein: ASTLRGGSGNEQY
D gene: -; V gene: TRBV28; CDR3 protein: ASRLAYEQY
D gene: -; V gene: TRBV5-1; CDR3 protein: ASSLVGGQPQH
D gene: -; V gene: TRBV5-4; CDR3 protein: ASSLEIGYPLEQY
D gene: -; V gene: TRBV2; CDR3 protein: ASSSGLLGAGNTIY
D gene: TRBD1; V gene: TRBV28; CDR3 protein: ASSPGTGGTDTQY
D gene: TRBD1; V gene: TRBV9; CDR3 protein: ASSAGTADETQY
D gene: -; V gene: TRBV9; CDR3 protein: ASARTASTDTQY
D gene: -; V gene: TRBV7-9; CDR3 protein: SSLAVGETQY
D gene: -; V gene: TRBV28; CDR3 protein: ASSLFPGAYEQY
D gene: TRBD2; V gene: TRBV11-2; CDR3 protein: ASSGVAGGIRTDTQY
D gene: -; V gene: TRBV11-3; CDR3 protein: ASSLTGAGNEQF
D gene: -; V gene: TRBV5-6; CDR3 protein: ASSFGGGQFSYEQY
D gene: TRBD1; V gene: TRBV2; CDR3 protein: ASSPFGQVENTEAF
D gene: -; V gene: TRBV2; CDR3 protein: ASSEALRGPYGYT
D gene: -; V gene: TRBV11-3; CDR3 protein: ASSLDRGRSYEQY
D gene: TRBD2; V gene: TRBV28; CDR3 protein: ASSLSGRGLGSEQY
D gene: -; V gene: TRBV10-3; CDR3 protein: AIMRGAQETQY
D gene: TRBD2; V gene: TRBV7-6; CDR3 protein: ASSLREGTYEQY
D gene: TRBD1; V gene: TRBV11-3; CDR3 protein: ASSSGQDLTDTQY
D gene: -; V gene: TRBV20-1; CDR3 protein: SAGGVPQH
D gene: -; V gene: TRBV7-9; CDR3 protein: ASSLVRESSYNEQF
D gene: TRBD1; V gene: TRBV7-9; CDR3 protein: ASSFGQGFATEAF
D gene: -; V gene: TRBV7-6; CDR3 protein: ASSFIGGEEPYNEQF
D gene: -; V gene: TRBV9; CDR3 protein: ASSVMKHGHEAF
D gene: -; V gene: TRBV6-6; CDR3 protein: ASSSPAREQF
D gene: -; V gene: TRBV6-1; CDR3 protein: ASSEVSDYTDTQY
D gene: -; V gene: TRBV6-1; CDR3 protein: ASSEYVNTEAF
D gene: TRBD2; V gene: TRBV6-5; CDR3 protein: ASSSVAGVRTDTQY
D gene: -; V gene: TRBV29-1; CDR3 protein: SASEGNNQPQH
D gene: -; V gene: TRBV7-2; CDR3 protein: ASITSGAGQNTEAF
D gene: TRBD1; V gene: TRBV9; CDR3 protein: ASSSDRGSGANVLT
D gene: TRBD1; V gene: TRBV19; CDR3 protein: ASSRDRTGNYEQY
D gene: TRBD2; V gene: TRBV19; CDR3 protein: ASAPGAGGPGQY
D gene: -; V gene: TRBV6-4; CDR3 protein: ASSDFPRQAGSTDTQY
D gene: TRBD2; V gene: TRBV5-1; CDR3 protein: ASSLNSGGYEQY
D gene: -; V gene: TRBV6-1; CDR3 protein: ASSEGHLVPTQY
D gene: -; V gene: TRBV21-1; CDR3 protein: ASRQGALGGNTIY
D gene: TRBD1; V gene: TRBV19; CDR3 protein: ASSGKGQGPPQH
D gene: TRBD2; V gene: TRBV7-2; CDR3 protein: ASSLTGGETQY
D gene: -; V gene: TRBV29-1; CDR3 protein: SASGPVEAF
D gene: -; V gene: TRBV4-2; CDR3 protein: ASSQESPGELF
D gene: -; V gene: TRBV5-8; CDR3 protein: ASSPERSEQF
D gene: -; V gene: TRBV5-5; CDR3 protein: ASSFGSSLLQPQH
D gene: TRBD1; V gene: TRBV29-1; CDR3 protein: SVLTGSSYEQY
D gene: TRBD1; V gene: TRBV11-2; CDR3 protein: ASSFDRGDEQY
D gene: -; V gene: TRBV27; CDR3 protein: ASSFDSFSYNEQF
D gene: -; V gene: TRBV7-9; CDR3 protein: ASSTPGLAKNIQY
D gene: TRBD1; V gene: TRBV6-5; CDR3 protein: ASSYSTGAGDHEQY
D gene: -; V gene: TRBV6-1; CDR3 protein: ASSAEGLDNQPQH
D gene: -; V gene: TRBV11-2; CDR3 protein: ASSRDPLRSYEQY